This T cell receptor (beta chain) was retrieved from a study of blood T cell repertoires in COVID-19. Study overall: Sources were T cells, B-cell-depleted T cells, or PBMCs; the material itself was cDNA or gDNA.

Data came from immunoSEQ multiplex PCR; TCRdb stores just in-frame clones and leaves some out. The sample shows around 110,000 clones, 70% to 75% of them seen only once. This receptor was taken from a human donor with acute or convalescent COVID-19. The donor label of this sample is uncertain. Sequencing was done on a sample of peripheral blood.

The CDR3 protein is CASSRRTSGGGDTQYF. The CDR3 DNA is TGTGCCAGCAGCCGTAGGACTAGCGGGGGAGGAGATACGCAGTATTTT. The chain has TRBV3-1 (or the pseudogene TRBV3-2) and TRBJ2-3; TRBD2 matches at 13 bases. J was trimmed by 5 bases and V by 4 bases; bases with no gene match: 6. CDR1 and CDR2 from the germline V gene are LGHDT and YNNKEL (reference sequence). CDR3 length: 16 residues.